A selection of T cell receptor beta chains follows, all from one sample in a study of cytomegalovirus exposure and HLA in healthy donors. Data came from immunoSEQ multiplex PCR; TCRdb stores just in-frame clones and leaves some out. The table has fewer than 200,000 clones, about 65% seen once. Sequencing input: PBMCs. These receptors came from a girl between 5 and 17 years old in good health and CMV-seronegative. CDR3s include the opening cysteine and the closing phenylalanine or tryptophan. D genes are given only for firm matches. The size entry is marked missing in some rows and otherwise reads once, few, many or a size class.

cdr3_nt: TGTGCCAGCAGCTTGACGGCTAGCAATGAGCAGTTCTTC
cdr3_aa: CASSLTASNEQFF
d_call: NA
clone_size: NA
j_call: TRBJ2-1
v_call: TRBV5-8

cdr3_nt: TGTGCCAGCAGTTTCTCGTCGGGGTCGGGCAATCAGCCCCAGCATTTT
cdr3_aa: CASSFSSGSGNQPQHF
d_call: NA
clone_size: NA
j_call: TRBJ1-5
v_call: TRBV27

cdr3_nt: TGTGCCAGCAGGACTAGCCCCGGGCCAACAGATACGCAGTATTTT
cdr3_aa: CASRTSPGPTDTQYF
d_call: TRBD2
clone_size: few
j_call: TRBJ2-3
v_call: TRBV2

cdr3_nt: TGTGCCAGCAGTTCCGGACAGGCCAGCCAAGAGACCCAGTACTTC
cdr3_aa: CASSSGQASQETQYF
d_call: TRBD1
clone_size: few
j_call: TRBJ2-5
v_call: TRBV6-5

cdr3_nt: TGTGCCAGCTCAACTAGCGGAACCTCCTACGAGCAGTACTTC
cdr3_aa: CASSTSGTSYEQYF
d_call: TRBD2
clone_size: NA
j_call: TRBJ2-7
v_call: TRBV5-4

cdr3_nt: TGTGCCAGCAGCAAAAGGACTAGCGGGGACAATGAGCAGTTCTTC
cdr3_aa: CASSKRTSGDNEQFF
d_call: NA
clone_size: NA
j_call: TRBJ2-1
v_call: TRBV21-1

cdr3_nt: TGTGCCAGCAGCGTAGATTTTGGGGGCGATGGCTACACCTTC
cdr3_aa: CASSVDFGGDGYTF
d_call: NA
clone_size: few
j_call: TRBJ1-2
v_call: TRBV9

cdr3_nt: TGTGCCAGCAGTCCAGGGTGGGGGAACACTGAAGCTTTCTTT
cdr3_aa: CASSPGWGNTEAFF
d_call: NA
clone_size: NA
j_call: TRBJ1-1
v_call: TRBV6-5

cdr3_nt: TGTGCCAGCAGCCAACGCGGACAGGGTCTCACAGATACGCAGTATTTT
cdr3_aa: CASSQRGQGLTDTQYF
d_call: TRBD1
clone_size: once
j_call: TRBJ2-3
v_call: TRBV4-2

cdr3_nt: TGTGCCAGCAGCTCTACAGGGGGCCGGGCCCTGAACACTGAAGCTTTCTTT
cdr3_aa: CASSSTGGRALNTEAFF
d_call: TRBD1
clone_size: few
j_call: TRBJ1-1
v_call: TRBV5-6

cdr3_nt: TGCGCCAGCAGCTTGGATAGGGGATACACTGAAGCTTTCTTT
cdr3_aa: CASSLDRGYTEAFF
d_call: NA
clone_size: few
j_call: TRBJ1-1
v_call: TRBV5-1

cdr3_nt: TGTGCCAGCAGCGTTGCCGGACAGGGGGCCTCTAACACCATATATTTT
cdr3_aa: CASSVAGQGASNTIYF
d_call: TRBD1
clone_size: NA
j_call: TRBJ1-3
v_call: TRBV9

cdr3_nt: TGTGCCAGCAGCGCCTACTTTGACGGGGGGATCGACGAGCAGTACTTC
cdr3_aa: CASSAYFDGGIDEQYF
d_call: TRBD2
clone_size: NA
j_call: TRBJ2-7
v_call: TRBV7-2

cdr3_nt: TGTGCCAGCAGGGGTCGGGGTAGGAACAATGAACCCCAGCATTTT
cdr3_aa: CASRGRGRNNEPQHF
d_call: NA
clone_size: few
j_call: TRBJ1-5
v_call: TRBV6-5

cdr3_nt: TGCGCCAGCAGCTCCGGGACAGGGTCCTACGAGCAGTACTTC
cdr3_aa: CASSSGTGSYEQYF
d_call: TRBD1
clone_size: NA
j_call: TRBJ2-7
v_call: TRBV5-1